The 28 T cell receptor beta chains presented below share a single source sample, sequenced in a study of PD-L1 blockade in urothelial cancer. Sample time point: pretreatment peripheral blood. The method was immunoSEQ multiplex PCR; TCRdb's version includes in-frame clones alone and lacks a portion of them. This table has 55,000 to 75,000 clones, around four fifths appearing once. The source was PBMCs, collected around atezolizumab (anti-PD-L1) treatment. These receptors were taken from a man in his 70s with urothelial cancer.

The chain recombines TRBV27 with TRBJ2-7; D is perhaps TRBD2 (6 bases). This CDR3 has 15 amino acids. Germline CDR1 MNHEY, CDR2 SMNVEV (reference sequence). The V and J ends lost 5 bases and 6 bases respectively, with 20 bases between them. CDR3 DNA sequence: TGTGCCAGCAGTCCCTCGGGCGGGATTCGGGGCGAGCAGTACTTC. Translating gives CASSPSGGIRGEQYF.

The gene calls are TRBV5-6 and TRBJ2-5; TRBD1 is a possible D gene (6 bases). V was cut by 5 bases and J by 4 bases, with 21 bases left in between. The germline V gene encodes CDR1 SGHDT and CDR2 YYEEEE. CDR3 length: 16 residues. The CDR3 region is CASRGEIQGPGETQYF. DNA of the CDR3: TGTGCCAGCAGGGGCGAGATACAGGGCCCCGGAGAGACCCAGTACTTC.

The rearrangement links TRBV11-2 to TRBJ2-7; tentatively, D is TRBD2 (5 bases). CDR1 SGHAT and CDR2 FQNNGV come from the germline V gene. V lost 0 bases to trimming and J lost 0 bases, with 9 bases between them. The CDR3 loop spans 15 amino acids. The CDR3 protein is CASSLEAESSYEQYF. The CDR3 nucleotides read TGTGCCAGCAGCTTAGAAGCGGAAAGCTCCTACGAGCAGTACTTC.

This chain uses TRBV27 with TRBJ2-7; 8 bases fit TRBD1. Germline loops: CDR1 MNHEY, CDR2 SMNVEV (reference sequence). The CDR3 length is 14 residues. V was clipped by 3 bases and J by 7 bases; unmatched bases: 8. The CDR3 here is CASSLARGRDEQYF. CDR3 bases: TGTGCCAGCAGTTTGGCCAGGGGGCGCGATGAGCAGTACTTC.

The rearrangement joins TRBV10-3 to TRBJ1-1; D is uncertain. This CDR3 has 15 amino acids. Trimming stripped 6 bases from V and 0 bases from J, with 14 bases between. CDR1 is ENHRY and CDR2 is SYGVKD in the germline V gene. The CDR3 loop reads CAISGPGGMNTEAFF. The CDR3 DNA reads as TGTGCCATCAGCGGGCCCGGAGGGATGAACACTGAAGCTTTCTTT.

The chain recombines TRBV18 with TRBJ1-1; D gene unclear. The germline V gene encodes CDR1 KGHSH and CDR2 LQKENI. The CDR3 length is 13 residues. Deletions cut 6 bases from V and 1 base from J, with 9 bases between. The CDR3 nucleotides read TGTGCCAGCTCCCCTGAGGGGAACACTGAAGCTTTCTTT. Translating gives CASSPEGNTEAFF.

The chain carries TRBV6-5 and TRBJ1-5; maybe TRBD1 (6 bases). CDR1 is MNHEY, CDR2 SVGAGI, per germline. V was cut by 6 bases and J by 4 bases, with 13 bases left in between. This CDR3 comprises 14 residues. The CDR3 DNA sequence: TGTGCCAGCAGAACAGGGTGGGATAATCAGCCCCAGCATTTT. This translates into CASRTGWDNQPQHF.

The gene calls are TRBV5-4 and TRBJ2-7; the D gene is possibly TRBD1 (6 bases). V lost 4 bases to trimming and J lost 10 bases, with 18 bases between them. CDR3 length: 13 amino acids. Germline V gene sequence: CDR1 SGHNT, CDR2 YYREEE (reference sequence). CDR3 in amino acids: CASSAQGSPSQYF. The CDR3 DNA sequence: TGTGCCAGCAGCGCGCAGGGGTCCCCTTCCCAGTACTTC.

This clone was seen only a few times. The rearrangement joins TRBV7-8 to TRBJ2-1; the match to TRBD2 covers 8 bases. CDR1 and CDR2 from the germline V gene are SGHVS and FQNEAQ. V dropped 8 bases and J dropped 10; count of bases not matched to a gene: 10. There are 13 residues in the CDR3. The CDR3 DNA sequence: TGTGCCAGCTTCGTTAGGCGGGAGGACGAGCAGTTCTTC. It translates to CASFVRREDEQFF.

The rearrangement joins TRBV30 to TRBJ2-3, with 8 bases aligning to TRBD2. The CDR3 spans 15 residues. The germline V gene has CDR1 GTSNPN and CDR2 SVGIG (reference sequence). The trim removed 3 bases at V and 0 bases at J, leaving 5 bases unmatched. The CDR3 DNA follows: TGTGCCTGGAGAAAACTAGCGGCAAGCACAGATACGCAGTATTTT. This translates into CAWRKLAASTDTQYF. Full variable domain (rest looked up from reference TRBV30 and TRBJ2-3): SQTIHQWPATLVQPVGSPLSLECTVEGTSNPNLYWYRQAAGRGLQLLFYSVGIGQISSEVPQNLSASRPQDRQFILSSKKLLLSDSGFYLCAWRKLAASTDTQYFGPGTRLTVL.

The V call is TRBV9, the J call TRBJ2-7, with a possible D match to TRBD2 (6 bases). The CDR3 is 14 residues long. The V end lost 4 bases, the J end lost 7 bases, and 18 bases lay between the germline ends. Germline V gene lookup returns CDR1 SGDLS and CDR2 YYNGEE. This chain's CDR3 is CASSRDSLLYEQYF. CDR3 in DNA: TGTGCCAGCAGCCGGGACTCGTTGCTCTATGAGCAGTACTTC.

The chain uses TRBV7-3 and TRBJ2-1; 11 positions match TRBD1. The length of the CDR3 is 15 residues. Per germline, CDR1 SGHTA and CDR2 FQGTGA. V trimming: 5 bases; J trimming: 4 bases; junction bases outside the gene matches: 4. In nucleotides, the CDR3 is TGTGCCAGCAGCGCGGACAGGGGGCAGTACAATGAGCAGTTCTTC. Its protein is CASSADRGQYNEQFF.

The rearrangement uses TRBV19 and TRBJ1-2, with unresolved D. Germline V gene data show CDR1 as LNHDA and CDR2 as SQIVND (reference sequence). Trimming removed 2 bases at V and 8 bases at J, with 6 bases between. The CDR3 length is 11 residues. Here the CDR3 reads CASSISGGYTF. As DNA, the CDR3 is TGTGCCAGTAGTATATCTGGCGGCTACACCTTC.

V usage is TRBV5-5 and J usage is TRBJ2-7; 7 bases match TRBD1. This CDR3 region has 14 residues. Germline CDR1 SGHKS, CDR2 YYEKEE (reference sequence). The trim removed 0 bases at V and 1 base at J, leaving 1 base unmatched. The CDR3 region is CASSLGDSSYEQYF. The CDR3 DNA reads TGTGCCAGCAGCTTGGGGGACAGTTCCTACGAGCAGTACTTC.

A few counts support this clone. The gene calls are TRBV7-3 and TRBJ1-3; no reliable D call. Per the germline V gene, CDR1 is SGHTA and CDR2 is FQGTGA. V lost 5 bases to trimming and J lost 4 bases, with 18 bases between them. CDR3 length: 16 amino acids. CDR3 in amino acids: CASSAGSLGSGNTIYF. Here the CDR3 DNA reads TGTGCCAGCAGCGCCGGGAGCCTAGGCTCAGGAAACACCATATATTTT.

This clone was observed a handful of times. V usage is TRBV7-8 and J usage is TRBJ2-7, with a weak D call TRBD1 (5 bases). Trimming took 5 bases from V and 2 from J, leaving 13 bases between them. Germline CDR1 SGHVS, CDR2 FQNEAQ. There are 14 residues in the CDR3. The CDR3 loop reads CASSRRTTPYEQYF. The DNA of the CDR3 is TGTGCCAGCAGCCGAAGGACAACCCCCTACGAGCAGTACTTC. The whole variable domain, filled in from reference TRBV7-8 and TRBJ2-7, reads GAGVSQSPRYKVAKRGQDVALRCDPISGHVSLFWYQQALGQGPEFLTYFQNEAQLDKSGLPSDRFFAERPEGSVSTLKIQRTQQEDSAVYLCASSRRTTPYEQYFGPGTRLTVT.

This clone was counted between two and nine times. The chain combines TRBV6-5 with TRBJ1-1, with 11 nucleotides matching TRBD1. V trimming: 6 bases; J trimming: 5 bases; junction bases outside the gene matches: 8. The CDR3 is made up of 15 amino acids. The germline gives CDR1 MNHEY, CDR2 SVGAGI. CDR3 residues: CASSLGQGATTEAFF. The CDR3 region has the DNA TGTGCCAGCAGCCTCGGACAGGGGGCGACTACTGAAGCTTTCTTT.

The genes are TRBV5-1 and TRBJ2-1; 9 nucleotides align to TRBD2. The length of the CDR3 is 17 residues. V dropped 3 bases and J dropped 1; count of bases not matched to a gene: 8. The germline V gene has CDR1 SGHRS and CDR2 YFSETQ. As DNA, the CDR3 is TGCGCCAGCAGCTCGATACCTAGCGGGGCTTCCTACAATGAGCAGTTCTTC. This encodes CASSSIPSGASYNEQFF.

The CDR3 DNA follows: TGTGCCAGCAGTTACTCCGGACAATACAATCAGCCCCAGCATTTT. Translation: CASSYSGQYNQPQHF. The chain recombines TRBV6-5 with TRBJ1-5; tentatively, D is TRBD1 (5 bases). CDR3 size: 15 residues. Trimming pared 0 bases from V and 3 bases from J, leaving 9 bases between. The V gene's germline CDR1 is MNHEY and CDR2 SVGAGI.

The CDR3 loop reads CASRRDYQSYNEQFF. The CDR3 bases are TGTGCCAGCAGACGGGACTACCAATCCTACAATGAGCAGTTCTTC. This chain uses TRBV27 with TRBJ2-1; TRBD2 aligns across 7 bases. The V gene's germline CDR1 is MNHEY and CDR2 SMNVEV (reference sequence). V was pared by 6 bases and J by 1 base, with 6 bases of the junction left unmatched. There are 15 residues in the CDR3.

The chain employs TRBV9 and TRBJ1-2; D perhaps matches TRBD1 (6 bases). Germline CDR1 SGDLS, CDR2 YYNGEE. This CDR3 is 16 amino acids long. V shed 1 base and J shed 8 bases, with 21 bases lying between them. DNA of the CDR3: TGTGCCAGCAGCGTAAACAGGGTCTTTATAAGTAGCGGCTACACCTTC. It encodes CASSVNRVFISSGYTF. Full variable domain (remainder filled in from reference TRBV9 and TRBJ1-2): DSGVTQTPKHLITATGQRVTLRCSPRSGDLSVYWYQQSLDQGLQFLIQYYNGEERAKGNILERFSAQQFPDLHSELNLSSLELGDSALYFCASSVNRVFISSGYTFGSGTRLTVV.

This clone was seen only once. This chain connects TRBV7-2 to TRBJ2-2; 9 nucleotides match TRBD2. The V segment lost 5 bases and the J segment 5 bases; nucleotides outside the gene matches: 9. The germline V gene encodes CDR1 SGHTA and CDR2 FQGNSA. This CDR3 has 16 amino acids. The CDR3 region is CASSNSGSLRTGELFF. CDR3 nucleotides: TGTGCCAGCAGCAATAGCGGGAGCTTAAGGACCGGGGAGCTGTTTTTT.

CDR3 amino acids: CASGSGRGRYNEQFF. The CDR3 nucleotides are TGTGCTAGCGGCTCTGGCAGGGGAAGGTACAATGAGCAGTTCTTC. V usage is TRBV7-7 and J usage is TRBJ2-1; D tentatively reads TRBD1 or TRBD2 (6 bases each). This CDR3 contains 15 residues. From germline, CDR1 is SSHAT and CDR2 FNYEAQ (reference sequence).

This chain uses TRBV2 with TRBJ2-5; possible D gene TRBD1, 7 bases. Germline loops: CDR1 SNHLY, CDR2 FYNNEI. The V end lost 4 bases, the J end lost 5 bases, and 11 bases lay between the germline ends. The CDR3 consists of 13 residues. CDR3 region: CASSVSGGETQYF. In nucleotides, the CDR3 is TGTGCCAGCAGTGTATCAGGGGGGGAGACCCAGTACTTC.

DNA of the CDR3: TGTGCCAGCAGCACGGGACTAGCAGAAGAGACCCAGTACTTC. It specifies CASSTGLAEETQYF. This chain uses TRBV5-4 with TRBJ2-5, with TRBD2 identical over 9 bases. The V and J ends lost 4 bases and 3 bases, in that order; junction bases with no gene match: 4. Looked up from germline, CDR1 is SGHNT and CDR2 is YYREEE (reference sequence). The CDR3 is 14 amino acids.

The genes are TRBV27 and TRBJ2-7; 8 positions agree with TRBD1. The CDR3 length is 13 residues. Losses at the gene ends were 7 bases for V and 3 bases for J; bases not matched to a gene: 5. CDR1 and CDR2 (germline): MNHEY, SMNVEV (reference sequence). The CDR3 protein is CASTGQGGYEQYF. The CDR3 DNA reads TGTGCCAGCACTGGACAGGGAGGCTACGAGCAGTACTTC.

CDR3 region: CASSLDRGNTIYF. DNA of the CDR3: TGTGCCAGCAGCCTCGACAGGGGGAACACCATATATTTT. This chain links TRBV7-9 with TRBJ1-3, with 9 bases aligning to TRBD1. This CDR3 has 13 amino acids. Germline V CDR1 and CDR2: SEHNR, FQNEAQ (reference sequence). V lost 5 bases, J lost 7 bases, and 3 bases stayed unmatched.

The J gene is TRBJ1-1, the V gene TRBV30; 7 nucleotides match TRBD1. The J segment lost 3 bases and the V segment lost 0 bases, leaving 1 base of the junction unmatched. Germline CDR1 GTSNPN, CDR2 SVGIG (reference sequence). The CDR3 runs 13 residues. The CDR3 DNA follows: TGTGCCTGGAGTGTTGACAGGGACACTGAAGCTTTCTTT. Translated: CAWSVDRDTEAFF.